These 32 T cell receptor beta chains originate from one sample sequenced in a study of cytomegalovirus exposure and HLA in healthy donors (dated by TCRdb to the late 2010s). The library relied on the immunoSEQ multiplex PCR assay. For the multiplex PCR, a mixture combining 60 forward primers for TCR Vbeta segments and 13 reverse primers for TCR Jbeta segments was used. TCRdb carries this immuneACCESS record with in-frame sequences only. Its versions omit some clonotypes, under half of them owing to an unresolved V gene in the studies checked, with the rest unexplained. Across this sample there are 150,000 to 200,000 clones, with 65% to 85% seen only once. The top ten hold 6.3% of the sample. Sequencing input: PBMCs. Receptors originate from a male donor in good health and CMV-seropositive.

This CDR3 reads CASSSLALSGLYNEQFF. The CDR3 nucleotides read TGTGCCAGCAGCTCCCTAGCACTTTCTGGTCTCTACAATGAGCAGTTCTTC. The chain has TRBV7-9 and TRBJ2-1; TRBD2 might be the D (5 bases). Germline assignment: CDR1 SEHNR and CDR2 FQNEAQ (reference sequence). CDR3 length: 17 amino acids. The germline V and J ends were trimmed by 4 bases and 3 bases, with 19 bases remaining between them.

CDR3 in amino acids: CASSVTGGASGANVLTF. The DNA for the CDR3 is TGTGCCAGCAGTGTGACAGGGGGCGCTTCTGGGGCCAACGTCCTGACTTTC. This chain connects TRBV6-1 to TRBJ2-6; TRBD1 matches 10 bases. Per germline, CDR1 MNHNS and CDR2 SASEGT. V shed 4 bases, J shed 1 base, and the junction held 4 bases outside the gene matches. This CDR3 is 17 amino acids long.

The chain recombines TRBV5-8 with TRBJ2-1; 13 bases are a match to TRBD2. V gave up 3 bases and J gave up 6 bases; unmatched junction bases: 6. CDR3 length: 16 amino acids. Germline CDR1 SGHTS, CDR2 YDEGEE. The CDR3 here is CASSWGGTSGINEQFF. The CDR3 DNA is TGTGCCAGCAGCTGGGGGGGGACTAGCGGGATCAATGAGCAGTTCTTC.

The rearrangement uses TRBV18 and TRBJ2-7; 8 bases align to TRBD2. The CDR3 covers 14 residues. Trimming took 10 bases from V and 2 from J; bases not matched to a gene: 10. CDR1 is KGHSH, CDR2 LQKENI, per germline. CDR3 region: CATRRGRTPYEQYF. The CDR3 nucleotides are TGTGCCACACGGCGCGGGAGGACACCCTACGAGCAGTACTTC.

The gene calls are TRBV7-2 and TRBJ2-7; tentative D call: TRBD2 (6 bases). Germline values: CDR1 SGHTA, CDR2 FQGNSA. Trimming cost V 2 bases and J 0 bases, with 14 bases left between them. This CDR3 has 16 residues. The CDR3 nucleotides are TGTGCCAGCAGCTTAATGGTCGGGAGTTTCTCCTACGAGCAGTACTTC. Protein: CASSLMVGSFSYEQYF.

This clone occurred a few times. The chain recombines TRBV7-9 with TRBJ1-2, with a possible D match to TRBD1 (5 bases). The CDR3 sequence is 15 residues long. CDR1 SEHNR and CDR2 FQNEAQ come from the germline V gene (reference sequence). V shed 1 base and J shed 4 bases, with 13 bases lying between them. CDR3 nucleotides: TGTGCCAGCAGCTTAGGGGTGGCAGGGTCCTATGGCTACACCTTC. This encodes CASSLGVAGSYGYTF. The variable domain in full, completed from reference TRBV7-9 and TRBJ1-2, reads DTGVSQNPRHKITKRGQNVTFRCDPISEHNRLYWYRQTLGQGPEFLTYFQNEAQLEKSRLLSDRFSAERPKGSFSTLEIQRTEQGDSAMYLCASSLGVAGSYGYTFGSGTRLTVV.

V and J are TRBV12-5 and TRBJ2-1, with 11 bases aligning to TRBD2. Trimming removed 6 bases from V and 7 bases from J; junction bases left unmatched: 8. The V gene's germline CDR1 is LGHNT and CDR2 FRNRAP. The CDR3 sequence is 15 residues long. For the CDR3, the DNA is TGTGCTAGTGGGTTAGCGGGAGGGCCAGGGAATGAGCAGTTCTTC. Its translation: CASGLAGGPGNEQFF.

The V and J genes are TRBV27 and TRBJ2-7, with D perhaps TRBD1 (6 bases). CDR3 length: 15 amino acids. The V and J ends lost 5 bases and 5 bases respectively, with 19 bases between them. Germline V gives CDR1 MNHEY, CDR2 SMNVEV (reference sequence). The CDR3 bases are TGTGCCAGCAGTGGAAAAGACAGGCGGAGGAACGAGCAGTACTTC. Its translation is CASSGKDRRRNEQYF.

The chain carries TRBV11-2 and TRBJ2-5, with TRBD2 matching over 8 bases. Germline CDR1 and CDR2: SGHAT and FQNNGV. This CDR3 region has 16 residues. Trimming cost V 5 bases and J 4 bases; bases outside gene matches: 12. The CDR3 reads CASSPTSGRGGETQYF. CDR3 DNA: TGTGCCAGCAGCCCGACCAGCGGGAGAGGCGGAGAGACCCAGTACTTC.

The CDR3 nucleotides are TGTGCCAGCACCCTGGCGGGGCAGGGATCCCACTTT. Its translation: CASTLAGQGSHF. V and J are TRBV2 and TRBJ1-6; tentatively, D is TRBD1 (5 bases). The CDR3 extends over 12 amino acids. Germline-derived CDR1 and CDR2 are SNHLY and FYNNEI. V shed 7 bases and J shed 18 bases, with 19 bases lying between them.

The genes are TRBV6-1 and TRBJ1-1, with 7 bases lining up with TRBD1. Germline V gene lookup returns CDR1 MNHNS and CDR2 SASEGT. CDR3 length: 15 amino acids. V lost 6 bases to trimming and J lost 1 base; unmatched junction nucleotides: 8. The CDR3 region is CASRTRDRANTEAFF. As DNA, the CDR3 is TGTGCCAGCAGAACGAGAGACAGGGCGAACACTGAAGCTTTCTTT.

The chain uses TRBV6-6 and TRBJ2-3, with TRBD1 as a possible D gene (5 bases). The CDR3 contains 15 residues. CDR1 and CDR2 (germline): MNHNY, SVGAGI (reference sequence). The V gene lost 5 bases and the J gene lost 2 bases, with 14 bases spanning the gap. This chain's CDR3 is CASSPRVTSTDTQYF. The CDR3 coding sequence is TGTGCCAGCAGTCCCAGGGTGACTTCCACAGATACGCAGTATTTT.

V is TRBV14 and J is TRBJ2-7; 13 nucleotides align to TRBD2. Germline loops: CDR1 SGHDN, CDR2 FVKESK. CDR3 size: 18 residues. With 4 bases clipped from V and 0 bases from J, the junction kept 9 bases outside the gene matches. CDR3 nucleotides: TGTGCCAGCAGCCTGACTAGCGGGAGGCAGTTTAGCTCCTACGAGCAGTACTTC. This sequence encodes CASSLTSGRQFSSYEQYF.

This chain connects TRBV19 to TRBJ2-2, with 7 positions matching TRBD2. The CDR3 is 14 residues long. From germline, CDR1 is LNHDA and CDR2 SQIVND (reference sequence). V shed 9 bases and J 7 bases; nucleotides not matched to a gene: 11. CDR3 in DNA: TGTGCCAGAGATCTGCGGGAGAGGGACGGGGAGCTGTTTTTT. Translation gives CARDLRERDGELFF.

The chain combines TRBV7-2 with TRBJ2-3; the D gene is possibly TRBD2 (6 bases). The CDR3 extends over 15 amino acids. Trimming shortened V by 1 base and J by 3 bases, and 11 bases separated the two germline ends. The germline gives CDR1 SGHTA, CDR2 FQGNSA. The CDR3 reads CASSLGGTQTDTQYF. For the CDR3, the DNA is TGTGCCAGCAGCTTAGGGGGGACTCAGACAGATACGCAGTATTTT.

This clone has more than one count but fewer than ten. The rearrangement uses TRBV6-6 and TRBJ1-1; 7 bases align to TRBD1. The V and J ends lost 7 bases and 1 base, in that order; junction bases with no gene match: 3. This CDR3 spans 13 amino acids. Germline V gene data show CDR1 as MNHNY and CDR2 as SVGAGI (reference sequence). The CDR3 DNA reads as TGTGCCAGCACCCGGGACAGGAACACTGAAGCTTTCTTT. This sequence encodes CASTRDRNTEAFF.

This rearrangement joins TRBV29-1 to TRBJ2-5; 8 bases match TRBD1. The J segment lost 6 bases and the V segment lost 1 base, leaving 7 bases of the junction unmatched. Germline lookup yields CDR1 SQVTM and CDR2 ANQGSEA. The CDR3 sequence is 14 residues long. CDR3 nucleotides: TGCAGCGTTGAAGCCGACAGGGGACGGCAGACCCAGTACTTC. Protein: CSVEADRGRQTQYF.

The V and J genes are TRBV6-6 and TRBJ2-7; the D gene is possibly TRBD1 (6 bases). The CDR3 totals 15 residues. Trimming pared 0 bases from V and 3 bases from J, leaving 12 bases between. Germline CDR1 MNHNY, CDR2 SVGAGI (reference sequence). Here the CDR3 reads CASSYSNRQDYEQYF. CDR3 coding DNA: TGTGCCAGCAGTTACTCGAATCGACAGGACTACGAGCAGTACTTC.

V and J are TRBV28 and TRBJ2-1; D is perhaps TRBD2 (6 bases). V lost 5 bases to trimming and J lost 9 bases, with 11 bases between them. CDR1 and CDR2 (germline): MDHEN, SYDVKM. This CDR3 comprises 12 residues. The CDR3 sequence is CASSLLASEQFF. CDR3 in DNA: TGTGCCAGCAGTCTCCTAGCGAGTGAGCAGTTCTTC. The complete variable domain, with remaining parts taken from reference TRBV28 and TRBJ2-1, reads DVKVTQSSRYLVKRTGEKVFLECVQDMDHENMFWYRQDPGLGLRLIYFSYDVKMKEKGDIPEGYSVSREKKERFSLILESASTNQTSMYLCASSLLASEQFFGPGTRLTVL.

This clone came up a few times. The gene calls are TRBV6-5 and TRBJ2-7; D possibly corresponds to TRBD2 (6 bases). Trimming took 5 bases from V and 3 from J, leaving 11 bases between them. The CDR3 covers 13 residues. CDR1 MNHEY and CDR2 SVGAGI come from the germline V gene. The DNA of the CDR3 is TGTGCCAGCAGTCTGGGCGGGGACTACGAGCAGTACTTC. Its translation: CASSLGGDYEQYF.

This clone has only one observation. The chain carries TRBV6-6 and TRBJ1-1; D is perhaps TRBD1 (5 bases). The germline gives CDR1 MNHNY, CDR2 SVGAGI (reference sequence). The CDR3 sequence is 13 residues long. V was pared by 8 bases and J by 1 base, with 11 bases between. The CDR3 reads CASSIGGNTEAFF. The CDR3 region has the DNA TGTGCCAGCTCCATCGGGGGGAACACTGAAGCTTTCTTT.

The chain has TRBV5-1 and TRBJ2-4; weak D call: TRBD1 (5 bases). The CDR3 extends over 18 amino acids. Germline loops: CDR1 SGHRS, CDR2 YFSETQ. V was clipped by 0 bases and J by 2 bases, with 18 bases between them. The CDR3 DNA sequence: TGCGCCAGCAGCTTGGCCGACCCCAGGGCTGGGCCCAAAAACATTCAGTACTTC. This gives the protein CASSLADPRAGPKNIQYF. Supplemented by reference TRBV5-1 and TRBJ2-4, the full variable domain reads KAGVTQTPRYLIKTRGQQVTLSCSPISGHRSVSWYQQTPGQGLQFLFEYFSETQRNKGNFPGRFSGRQFSNSRSEMNVSTLELGDSALYLCASSLADPRAGPKNIQYFGAGTRLSVL.

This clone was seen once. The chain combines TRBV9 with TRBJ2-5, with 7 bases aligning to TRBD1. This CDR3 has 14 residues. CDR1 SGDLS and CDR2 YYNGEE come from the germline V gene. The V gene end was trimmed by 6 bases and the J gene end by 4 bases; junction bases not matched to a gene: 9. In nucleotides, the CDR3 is TGTGCCAGCAACAGAGACAGGGCGGGAGAGACCCAGTACTTC. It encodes CASNRDRAGETQYF.

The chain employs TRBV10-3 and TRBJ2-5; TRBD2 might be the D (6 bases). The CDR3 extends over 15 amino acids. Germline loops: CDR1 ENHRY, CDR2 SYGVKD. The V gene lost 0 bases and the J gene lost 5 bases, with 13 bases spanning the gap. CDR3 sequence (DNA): TGTGCCATCAGTGAGTCGTTAGGTGCGGGGGAGACCCAGTACTTC. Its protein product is CAISESLGAGETQYF.

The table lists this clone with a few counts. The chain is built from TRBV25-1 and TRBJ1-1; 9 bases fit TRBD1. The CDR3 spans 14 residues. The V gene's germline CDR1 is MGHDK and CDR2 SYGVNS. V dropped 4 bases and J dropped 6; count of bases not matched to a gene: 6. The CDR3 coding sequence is TGTGCCAGCAGTGGGGCACAGGGGGCCTCTGAAGCTTTCTTT. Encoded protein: CASSGAQGASEAFF.

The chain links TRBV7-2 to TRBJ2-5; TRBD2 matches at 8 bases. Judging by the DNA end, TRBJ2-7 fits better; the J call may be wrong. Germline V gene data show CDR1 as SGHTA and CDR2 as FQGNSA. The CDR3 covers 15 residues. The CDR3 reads CASTPSGGAAYEQYF. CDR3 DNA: TGTGCCAGCACACCCAGCGGGGGTGCAGCCTACGAGCAGTACTTC.

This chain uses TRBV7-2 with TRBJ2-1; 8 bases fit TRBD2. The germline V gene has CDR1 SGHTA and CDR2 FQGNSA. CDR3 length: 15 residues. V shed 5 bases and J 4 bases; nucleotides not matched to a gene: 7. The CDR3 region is CASSRSGSAYNEQFF. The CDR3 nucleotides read TGTGCCAGCAGCCGAAGCGGGAGCGCGTACAATGAGCAGTTCTTC.

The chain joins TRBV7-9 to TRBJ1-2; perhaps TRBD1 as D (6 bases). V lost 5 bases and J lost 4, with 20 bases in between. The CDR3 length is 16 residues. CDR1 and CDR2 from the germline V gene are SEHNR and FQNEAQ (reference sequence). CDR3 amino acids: CASSPRRTGGSYGYTF. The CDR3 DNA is TGTGCCAGCAGCCCTCGTCGGACGGGGGGCTCCTATGGCTACACCTTC.

CDR3 bases: TGCAGCGTTTTACCCGGGACAGGGGACTACAATGAGCAGTTCTTC. It yields the protein CSVLPGTGDYNEQFF. The genes are TRBV29-1 and TRBJ2-1; 10 nucleotides align to TRBD1. Germline loops: CDR1 SQVTM, CDR2 ANQGSEA. Trimming took 5 bases from V and 3 from J; bases not matched to a gene: 7. The CDR3 sequence is 15 residues long.

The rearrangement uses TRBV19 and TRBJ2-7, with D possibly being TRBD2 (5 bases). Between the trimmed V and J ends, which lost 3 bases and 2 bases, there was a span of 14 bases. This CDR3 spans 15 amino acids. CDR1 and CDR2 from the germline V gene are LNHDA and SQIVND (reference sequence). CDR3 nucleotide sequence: TGTGCCAGTAGTATCGGAGCGGAGGTGCCCTACGAGCAGTACTTC. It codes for CASSIGAEVPYEQYF.

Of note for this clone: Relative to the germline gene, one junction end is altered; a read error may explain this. CDR3 DNA: TGTTCCAGCAGCTCTCAGACTAGCACAGATACGCAGTATTTT. It translates to CSSSSQTSTDTQYF. The chain links TRBV7-9 to TRBJ2-3; no definite D call. This CDR3 region has 14 residues. Germline V gene lookup returns CDR1 SEHNR and CDR2 FQNEAQ (reference sequence).

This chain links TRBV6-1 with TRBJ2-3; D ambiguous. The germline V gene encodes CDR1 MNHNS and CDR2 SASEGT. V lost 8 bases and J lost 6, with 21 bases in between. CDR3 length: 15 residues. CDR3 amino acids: CASAQTRRTWDTQYF. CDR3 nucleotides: TGTGCCAGCGCGCAGACTCGACGAACATGGGATACGCAGTATTTT.